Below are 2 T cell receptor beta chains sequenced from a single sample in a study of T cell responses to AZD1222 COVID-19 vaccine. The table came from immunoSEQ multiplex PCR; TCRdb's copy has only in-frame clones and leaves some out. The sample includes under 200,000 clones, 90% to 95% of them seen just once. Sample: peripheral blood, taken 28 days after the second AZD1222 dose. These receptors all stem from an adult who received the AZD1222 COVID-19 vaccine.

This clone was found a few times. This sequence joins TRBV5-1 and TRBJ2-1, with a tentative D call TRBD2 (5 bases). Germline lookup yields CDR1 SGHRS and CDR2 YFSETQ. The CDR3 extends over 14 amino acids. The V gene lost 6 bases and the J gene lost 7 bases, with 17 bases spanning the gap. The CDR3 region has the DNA TGCGCCAGCATCCGGACGGCCGGGGATAATGAGCAGTTCTTC. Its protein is CASIRTAGDNEQFF.

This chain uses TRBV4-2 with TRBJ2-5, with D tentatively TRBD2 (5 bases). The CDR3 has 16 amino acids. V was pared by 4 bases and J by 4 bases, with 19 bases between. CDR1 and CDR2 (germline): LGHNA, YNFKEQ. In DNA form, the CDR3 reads TGTGCCAGCAGCCTGAGCCCTAGCAGAGGGCGAGAGACCCAGTACTTC. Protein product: CASSLSPSRGRETQYF.